Shown below are 12 T cell receptor beta chains from a single sample sequenced in a study of CD4 T cells in relation to SARS-CoV-2 and coronaviruses. Before the COVID-19 pandemic, during about 2011-2019, CD4+ T cells were taken from unexposed donors. CD4+ T cells were isolated from the cells after roughly 11 days of culture. No antigen has been identified for these receptors. Produced via immunoSEQ multiplex PCR; TCRdb's table is partial and in-frame only. The repertoire holds roughly 18,000 clones, with around 74% as singletons. Material: CD4+ T cells from PBMCs, cultured in vitro. These receptor sequences come from a human donor in good health.

CDR3 sequence: CASSSGWGYNEQFF. The CDR3 nucleotides read TGCGCCAGCAGCTCCGGCTGGGGGTACAATGAGCAGTTCTTC. The chain joins TRBV5-1 to TRBJ2-1; D tentatively fits TRBD1 or TRBD2 (5 bases each). Germline values: CDR1 SGHRS, CDR2 YFSETQ. The CDR3 sequence is 14 residues long. The V and J ends lost 3 bases and 4 bases respectively, with 11 bases between them.

The CDR3 protein is CASSDGTANTGELFF. The CDR3 DNA reads TGCGCCAGCAGCGATGGGACAGCGAACACCGGGGAGCTGTTTTTT. The chain is built from TRBV10-1 and TRBJ2-2; TRBD1 aligns across 7 bases. Trimming at V came to 6 bases and at J to 0 bases, leaving 4 bases not matched to a gene. Germline loops: CDR1 WNHNN, CDR2 SYGVQD (reference sequence). This CDR3 has 15 amino acids.

The chain joins TRBV30 to TRBJ1-2; D unresolved. Trimming pared 3 bases from V and 5 bases from J, leaving 16 bases between. This CDR3 spans 14 amino acids. Germline V lookup: CDR1 GTSNPN, CDR2 SVGIG (reference sequence). The CDR3 coding sequence is TGTGCCTGGAGCAGCGACTCAACACGATATGGCTACACCTTC. It encodes CAWSSDSTRYGYTF.

This sequence joins TRBV20-1 and TRBJ2-5; TRBD2 is a possible D gene (6 bases). The CDR3 totals 12 residues. Germline V CDR1 and CDR2: DFQATT, SNEGSKA (reference sequence). Trimming took 3 bases from V and 4 from J, leaving 9 bases between them. The CDR3 DNA reads as TGCAGTGCTAGTAAGGAGGGAGAGACCCAGTACTTC. It is translated as CSASKEGETQYF.

V usage is TRBV7-3 and J usage is TRBJ2-3, with TRBD2 matching 14 bases. The CDR3 spans 21 residues. Germline V CDR1 and CDR2: SGHTA, FQGTGA. J gave up 1 base and V 1 base, and 13 bases lay outside the gene matches. Written as DNA, the CDR3 is TGTGCCAGCAGCTTAAAGCCTACCGGGACTAGCGGGAGAAAGGGCACAGATACGCAGTATTTT. Translated: CASSLKPTGTSGRKGTDTQYF.

The chain couples TRBV10-3 to TRBJ2-2, with TRBD2 matching 14 bases. The J segment lost 3 bases and the V segment lost 7 bases, leaving 10 bases of the junction unmatched. The CDR3 spans 18 residues. Germline V gene lookup returns CDR1 ENHRY and CDR2 SYGVKD. The CDR3 here is CAITPGLAGAGDTGELFF. The CDR3 coding sequence is TGTGCCATCACCCCGGGACTAGCGGGAGCGGGCGACACCGGGGAGCTGTTTTTT.

This clone appeared a few times. The chain uses TRBV5-1 and TRBJ2-7, with D tentatively TRBD2 (5 bases). V was pared by 4 bases and J by 4 bases, with 12 bases between. The CDR3 spans 13 residues. Germline V gene sequence: CDR1 SGHRS, CDR2 YFSETQ. This chain's CDR3 is CASSPGSSYEQYF. CDR3 sequence (DNA): TGCGCCAGCAGCCCGGGGTCTAGTTACGAGCAGTACTTC.

In this sample, this clone turned up once. J is TRBJ2-1 and V is TRBV15; 10 positions match TRBD2. This CDR3 spans 18 amino acids. The J segment lost 2 bases and the V segment lost 0 bases, leaving 7 bases of the junction unmatched. The germline gives CDR1 LNHNV, CDR2 YYDKDF (reference sequence). DNA for the CDR3: TGTGCCACCAGCAGAGAAGGCCGGCTAGCGGGAGCCTACAATGAGCAGTTCTTC. Protein product: CATSREGRLAGAYNEQFF.

The V and J genes are TRBV15 and TRBJ1-2, with D maybe TRBD1 (5 bases). V lost 3 bases and J 4 bases, leaving 15 bases between the germline ends. The CDR3 covers 15 residues. Germline V gives CDR1 LNHNV, CDR2 YYDKDF (reference sequence). The CDR3 region is CATSRGFGTVYGYTF. For the CDR3, the DNA is TGTGCCACCAGCAGGGGGTTCGGGACGGTCTATGGCTACACCTTC.

This clone was detected only a few times. The rearrangement uses TRBV7-8 and TRBJ1-5, with D possibly TRBD1 on 5 matching bases. The germline V gene encodes CDR1 SGHVS and CDR2 FQNEAQ. The V gene lost 1 base and the J gene lost 0 bases, with 13 bases spanning the gap. The CDR3 runs to 17 residues. For the CDR3, the DNA is TGTGCCAGCAGCTTAGAAGGGACGGGTCATAGCAATCAGCCCCAGCATTTT. It translates to CASSLEGTGHSNQPQHF.

V usage is TRBV27 and J usage is TRBJ1-1, with no clear D. The CDR3 consists of 15 residues. CDR1 and CDR2 (germline): MNHEY, SMNVEV (reference sequence). V lost 3 bases, J lost 4 bases, and 15 bases lay in between. Written as DNA, the CDR3 is TGTGCCAGCAGTTTGCTGGCCGGGTTGGGCACTGAAGCTTTCTTT. It codes for CASSLLAGLGTEAFF.

The rearrangement joins TRBV2 to TRBJ2-7; no firm D call. Germline V gene data show CDR1 as SNHLY and CDR2 as FYNNEI. This CDR3 contains 13 residues. The V and J ends lost 6 bases and 4 bases respectively, with 13 bases between them. The CDR3 bases are TGTGCCAGCAGAGGACGTTGGGATTACGAGCAGTACTTC. Protein product: CASRGRWDYEQYF. The entire variable domain, with the rest obtained from reference TRBV2 and TRBJ2-7, is as follows: EPEVTQTPSHQVTQMGQEVILRCVPISNHLYFYWYRQILGQKVEFLVSFYNNEISEKSEIFDDQFSVERPDGSNFTLKIRSTKLEDSAMYFCASRGRWDYEQYFGPGTRLTVT.